The 16 T cell receptor beta chains presented below share a single source sample, sequenced in a study of T cells of healthy individuals. TCRdb processed the 5' RACE reads anew with MiXCR; each CDR3 protein has one entry. Altogether around 90,000 distinct CDR3 sequences are present, around 5.1% being singletons, with the ten largest covering around 6.9%. These receptors all come from a female donor in good health.

In its sample, this clonotype was seen many times. Sequence at one end of the junction differs from germline and may be a read error. This chain uses TRBV28 with TRBJ1-2, with a tentative D call TRBD1 (5 bases). Per the germline V gene, CDR1 is MDHEN and CDR2 is SYDVKM. The CDR3 runs to 14 residues. CDR3 in amino acids: CASSLFRDNYGYTF. The CDR3 DNA is TGTGCCAGCAGCTTATTCCGGGACAACTATGGCTACACCTTC.

This clonotype showed up many times. The chain is built from TRBV5-1 and TRBJ2-1, with TRBD2 matching over 7 bases. J lost 4 bases, V lost 5 bases, and 3 bases had no gene match. Germline V gives CDR1 SGHRS, CDR2 YFSETQ. The CDR3 totals 13 residues. CDR3 amino acids: CASRTSEYNEQFF. The CDR3 DNA sequence: TGCGCCAGCAGAACTAGCGAATACAATGAGCAGTTCTTC.

On this clonotype: A much larger clonotype is one base distant, so this may be a read error. J is TRBJ2-4 and V is TRBV7-9; D uncertain. CDR3 length equals 12 residues. CDR1 SEHNR and CDR2 FQNEAQ come from the germline V gene (reference sequence). The CDR3 loop reads CDSSLATVIQYF. The CDR3 nucleotides are TGTGACAGCAGCTTAGCCACGGTCATTCAGTACTTC.

The sample holds many counts of this clonotype. This chain joins TRBV4-1 and TRBJ1-6, with 8 bases identical to TRBD1. V lost 4 bases, J lost 1 base, and 9 bases stayed unmatched. CDR1 MGHRA and CDR2 YSYEKL come from the germline V gene. The length of the CDR3 is 18 residues. CDR3 in amino acids: CASSLERQGRSYNSPLHF. Written as DNA, the CDR3 is TGCGCCAGCAGCCTCGAGCGACAGGGGAGGTCCTATAATTCACCCCTCCACTTT.

This clonotype showed up many times. This chain links TRBV6-1 with TRBJ1-5; D is possibly TRBD1 (6 bases). Germline-derived CDR1 and CDR2 are MNHNS and SASEGT. This CDR3 comprises 15 residues. With 6 bases removed from V and 2 bases from J, the gap between germline ends came to 14 bases. The chain's CDR3 is CASSFLDRGNQPQHF. Written as DNA, the CDR3 is TGTGCCAGCAGCTTCCTGGACAGAGGCAATCAGCCCCAGCATTTT.

This clonotype was seen many times. The CDR3 loop reads CAAAGTSGNEQFF. CDR3 nucleotides: TGTGCCGCCGCTGGAACTAGCGGCAATGAGCAGTTCTTC. V gene TRBV10-3 combines with J gene TRBJ2-1; 8 positions match TRBD2. The V and J ends lost 11 bases and 6 bases, in that order; junction bases with no gene match: 9. The V gene's germline CDR1 is ENHRY and CDR2 SYGVKD. The CDR3 length is 13 residues.

This clonotype was picked up many times. The gene calls are TRBV5-8 and TRBJ2-1; tentatively, D is TRBD2 (5 bases). The CDR3 totals 16 residues. Germline CDR1 is SGHTS and CDR2 is YDEGEE. V was clipped by 4 bases and J by 4 bases, with 18 bases between them. The CDR3 region has the DNA TGTGCCAGCAGCATCAGCTACGGGAATCAATACAATGAGCAGTTCTTC. Translating it yields CASSISYGNQYNEQFF.

This clonotype was seen a few times. The V and J genes are TRBV5-1 and TRBJ2-3; D is undetermined. The CDR3 covers 16 residues. Germline V lookup: CDR1 SGHRS, CDR2 YFSETQ. V dropped 0 bases and J dropped 4 bases, with 15 bases sitting between them. The CDR3: CASSLDHNSSPDTQYF. CDR3 coding DNA: TGCGCCAGCAGCTTGGACCACAATAGCAGTCCAGATACGCAGTATTTT.

This clonotype was seen many times. The chain carries TRBV7-9 and TRBJ1-2; the D gene is possibly TRBD1 (5 bases). The CDR3 totals 16 residues. Trimming stripped 3 bases from V and 13 bases from J, with 27 bases between. Germline values: CDR1 SEHNR, CDR2 FQNEAQ (reference sequence). The CDR3 nucleotides read TGTGCCAGCAGCTTCATGGCGGGCCCAGGACAACAAATTCCCACCTTC. Protein sequence: CASSFMAGPGQQIPTF.

The chain links TRBV6-2 or TRBV6-3 to TRBJ2-1; D perhaps matches TRBD1 (6 bases). Germline V lookup: CDR1 MNHEY, CDR2 SVGEGT. V was pared by 5 bases and J by 6 bases, with 17 bases between. The CDR3 covers 15 residues. CDR3 bases: TGTGCCAGCAGTACAACCATACAGGGACGCAATGAGCAGTTCTTC. Its translation is CASSTTIQGRNEQFF.

At least ten counts were recorded for this clonotype. This CDR3 reads CASTLAGRADTQYF. CDR3 DNA sequence: TGTGCCAGCACCTTAGCGGGAAGGGCAGATACGCAGTATTTT. This chain uses TRBV5-4 with TRBJ2-3; 8 nucleotides align to TRBD2. With V trimmed by 6 bases and J by 4 bases, 7 bases remained unmatched. This CDR3 comprises 14 residues. CDR1 is SGHNT and CDR2 is YYREEE in the germline V gene (reference sequence).

This clonotype was observed many times. V and J are TRBV6-5 and TRBJ2-7; TRBD2 aligns across 12 bases. V dropped 5 bases and J dropped 5; count of bases not matched to a gene: 13. CDR1 is MNHEY, CDR2 SVGAGI, per germline. The CDR3 covers 17 residues. The CDR3 reads CASSRPGLAGTGDEQYF. CDR3 bases: TGTGCCAGCAGTCGACCGGGACTAGCGGGTACTGGAGACGAGCAGTACTTC.

The V gene is TRBV20-1, the J gene TRBJ2-3; D remains unclear. The CDR3 runs 16 residues. Germline-derived CDR1 and CDR2 are DFQATT and SNEGSKA (reference sequence). Trimming shortened V by 0 bases and J by 3 bases, and 16 bases separated the two germline ends. CDR3 amino acids: CSARDDGRKGTDTQYF. In DNA, the CDR3 is TGCAGTGCTAGAGATGATGGTAGAAAAGGGACAGATACGCAGTATTTT.

This clonotype was seen repeatedly, ten times or more. The gene calls are TRBV12-3 or TRBV12-4 and TRBJ2-6, with D unresolved. This CDR3 has 15 residues. The V and J ends lost 5 bases and 7 bases respectively, with 15 bases between them. The CDR3 loop is CASSPKGGLANVLTF. The DNA of the CDR3 is TGTGCCAGCAGTCCTAAGGGCGGTTTAGCCAACGTCCTGACTTTC.

This clonotype was found many times. This chain connects TRBV18 to TRBJ2-3; D not certain. Between the trimmed V and J ends, which lost 3 bases and 1 base, there was a span of 8 bases. The CDR3 length is 14 residues. The germline gives CDR1 KGHSH, CDR2 LQKENI. The CDR3 DNA sequence: TGTGCCAGCTCACCCCCCGTAGGCACAGATACGCAGTATTTT. Residues: CASSPPVGTDTQYF.

This clonotype was seen more than once but under ten times. The chain recombines TRBV14 with TRBJ2-3, with D tentatively TRBD2 (5 bases). The CDR3 is 14 residues long. CDR1 and CDR2 from the germline V gene are SGHDN and FVKESK. Trimming removed 0 bases from V and 4 bases from J, with 8 bases in between. CDR3 DNA sequence: TGTGCCAGCAGCCAAGAGCCCGGGGCAGATACGCAGTATTTT. Protein sequence: CASSQEPGADTQYF.